This T cell receptor (beta chain) emerged from a study of OX40 agonist ivuxolimab in advanced cancers. Libraries were prepared by immunoSEQ multiplex PCR; TCRdb keeps only in-frame clonotypes and omits some of them. The sample holds around 31,000 clones, 89% seen once. On this clone itself: What it binds is unknown.

Samples of blood were obtained at baseline, on cycle 4 day 1, and on cycle 7 day 1. Trimming removed 2 bases at V and 1 base at J, with 8 bases between. There are 14 residues in the CDR3. Germline CDR1 is SGHAT and CDR2 is FQNNGV. General study results and limits: Several nonresponders also turned out to have low normalized T-cell clonal expansion.

The rearrangement joins TRBV11-2 to TRBJ2-5, with unresolved D. The TCR originated in an adult with an advanced solid tumor such as melanoma, head and neck, liver or kidney cancer. Sample: CD4+ or CD8+ T cells sorted from blood, taken in a trial of the OX40 agonist ivuxolimab. CDR3 sequence reads: CASSLSPGQETQYF. DNA for the CDR3: TGTGCCAGCAGCTTATCTCCTGGCCAAGAGACCCAGTACTTC.